Below are 14 T cell receptor delta chains sequenced from a single sample in a study of gamma-delta T cells after stem cell transplantation. TCRdb redid the clone calls on the RT-PCR reads with CATT. The sample lists about 1,600 delta-chain clones; about 1.8% were seen once. The source material was gamma-delta T cells. The source of these receptors is a human donor. It is not recorded whose cells these are; they may come from a transplant donor.

This clone is deemed medium-sized. The J gene is TRDJ1, the V gene TRDV2; D might be TRDD3 (5 bases). Germline assignment: CDR1 GEAIGNYY and CDR2 EKD. CDR3 length equals 15 residues. V lost 1 base and J 0 bases, leaving 11 bases between the germline ends. CDR3 DNA: TGTGCCTGTGACACGCTGGGACCCTACACCGATAAACTCATCTTT. It encodes CACDTLGPYTDKLIF.

This clone has a handful of counts. The junction differs from germline at one of its ends, possibly a read error. The V and J genes are TRDV2 and TRDJ1; 7 nucleotides match TRDD3. Germline CDR1 reads GEAIGNYY; CDR2 reads EKD. The CDR3 is made up of 15 amino acids. The CDR3 region has the DNA TGTGCCTGTGACAGTCTGGGGGCCTACACCGATAAACCCATCTTT. Translated, it gives CACDSLGAYTDKPIF.

Remarks on this clone: At one end, the junction sequence differs from germline, possibly due to a read error. This same CDR3 is encoded by further DNA sequences in the sample. The V and J genes are TRDV2 and TRDJ1, with 8 bases that match TRDD3. The CDR3 covers 16 residues. The germline V gene encodes CDR1 GEAIGNYY and CDR2 EKD. CDR3 sequence reads: CACDALLGAYTDKLIF. CDR3 sequence (DNA): TGTGCCTGTGACGCCTTACTGGGGGCGTACACCGATAAGCTCATCTTT.

By its share, this clone is medium-sized. The chain uses TRDV2 and TRDJ1; a possible D gene is TRDD3 (9 bases). The length of the CDR3 is 20 residues. Germline lookup yields CDR1 GEAIGNYY and CDR2 EKD. Trimming took 1 base from V and 0 from J, leaving 26 bases between them. Here the CDR3 reads CACDTLPTGLGDPYTDKLIF. In DNA form, the CDR3 reads TGTGCCTGTGACACACTTCCTACGGGACTGGGGGACCCGTACACCGATAAACTCATCTTT.

This clone occurred a few times. TCRdb's protein, taken from a much larger clone, differs from this DNA's translation at residue 5, likely owing to a read error; the protein displayed comes from the DNA. This CDR3 is CALGAHPSYSTGGVYTDKLIF. The DNA for the CDR3 is TGTGCTCTTGGGGCCCACCCTTCCTACAGTACTGGGGGAGTTTACACCGATAAACTCATCTTT. V gene TRDV1 combines with J gene TRDJ1; either TRDD2 or TRDD3 may supply D (9 bases each). Trimming removed 4 bases from V and 0 bases from J, with 30 bases in between. This CDR3 is built from 21 residues. The V gene's germline CDR1 is TSWWSYY and CDR2 QGS.

The chain recombines TRDV1 with TRDJ1; the D gene is possibly TRDD3 (5 bases). The ends were cut back, 0 bases at V and 0 bases at J, with 23 bases in the middle. The germline V gene encodes CDR1 TSWWSYY and CDR2 QGS. CDR3 length: 20 amino acids. In DNA form, the CDR3 reads TGTGCTCTTGGGGAACTCCATTTCTTAACGGGGGGTTACTACACCGATAAACTCATCTTT. Translation gives CALGELHFLTGGYYTDKLIF.

This clone was picked up a small number of times. A far larger clone is only one base removed, so a read error is likely. The CDR3 is CALGELRLCWGTPSRPDSDKLIF. Here the CDR3 DNA reads TGTGCTCTTGGGGAACTGCGGTTGTGCTGGGGGACGCCGAGCCGGCCAGACTCCGATAAACTCATCTTT. V is TRDV1 and J is TRDJ1; TRDD3 matches at 8 bases. Germline CDR1 and CDR2: TSWWSYY and QGS. Losses at the gene ends were 0 bases for V and 3 bases for J; bases not matched to a gene: 27. The CDR3 runs to 23 residues.

Turning to this clone: It is likely a read error: a sequence one base away is far more abundant. The sample has other DNA sequences that encode this CDR3 too. The rearrangement joins TRAV29/DV5 to TRDJ2, with 12 bases that match TRDD3. Losses at the gene ends were 2 bases for V and 8 bases for J; bases not matched to a gene: 25. Germline V gene sequence: CDR1 NSMFDY, CDR2 ISSIKDK. The CDR3 totals 21 residues. This CDR3 reads CAARASYSPIWGIRRTAQLFF. Here the CDR3 DNA reads TGTGCAGCAAGGGCTTCCTACTCACCCATCTGGGGGATACGCAGAACGGCACAACTCTTCTTT.

This clone qualifies as large (0.1 to 1%). Other DNA sequences in this specimen translate into the identical CDR3. This CDR3 reads CACDTLEGSTTDKLIF. CDR3 sequence (DNA): TGTGCCTGTGACACCCTAGAGGGATCAACAACCGATAAACTCATCTTT. The chain links TRDV2 to TRDJ1; tentatively, D is TRDD3 (5 bases). Germline V gives CDR1 GEAIGNYY, CDR2 EKD. V was trimmed by 0 bases and J by 2 bases, leaving 15 bases between them. The CDR3 has 16 residues.

Regarding this clone: One base separates it from a far larger clone, so it is likely a read error. Other nucleotide sequences from this sample produce the same CDR3. This chain joins TRDV1 and TRDJ1; 9 bases match TRDD3. This CDR3 is built from 23 residues. In germline, CDR1 is TSWWSYY, CDR2 QGS. The DNA for the CDR3 is TGTGCTCTTGGGGAACTGCGGTTGTACTGGGGGACGCCGAGCCGGCCAGACTCCGATAAACTTATCTTT. It translates to CALGELRLYWGTPSRPDSDKLIF.

By sample fraction, this clone is large. Other nucleotide sequences in the sample specify the same CDR3. The chain carries TRDV2 and TRDJ1; tentative D call: TRDD3 (6 bases). Trimming removed 3 bases at V and 3 bases at J, with 19 bases between. The CDR3 has 16 residues. CDR1 and CDR2 from the germline V gene are GEAIGNYY and EKD. The CDR3 nucleotides read TGTGCCTGTGACTCTCTTGCGGAGGGGGAGGCCGATAAACTCATCTTT. Translated: CACDSLAEGEADKLIF.

This clone was seen a handful of times. TCRdb pairs this DNA with a much larger clone's protein that differs at residue 3, likely a read error; the protein shown was translated from the DNA. This sequence joins TRDV2 and TRDJ3, with TRDD3 identical over 10 bases. Germline V gene lookup returns CDR1 GEAIGNYY and CDR2 EKD. The CDR3 has 22 residues. CDR3: CARDKAPTGGSFSSWDTRQMFF. In DNA form, the CDR3 reads TGTGCCCGTGACAAGGCGCCTACTGGGGGATCCTTCAGCTCCTGGGACACCCGACAGATGTTTTTC.

With respect to this clone: The TCRdb protein comes from a much larger clone and disagrees with this DNA's translation at residue 5, likely due to a read error; the protein given here is derived from the DNA. The gene calls are TRDV1 and TRDJ1; TRDD3 aligns across 10 bases. V was pared by 4 bases and J by 3 bases, with 17 bases of the junction left unmatched. CDR1 is TSWWSYY and CDR2 is QGS in the germline V gene. This CDR3 contains 19 residues. CDR3 nucleotide sequence: TGTGCTCTTGGGGGACGATCGAGCACTGGGGGATTGGTAGCCGATAAACTCATCTTT. Translation: CALGGRSSTGGLVADKLIF.

This clone was seen only a few times. TCRdb shows a much larger clone's protein in place of this DNA's translation, and the two differ at residue 13, likely through a read error; the protein shown is translated from the DNA. This chain connects TRDV1 to TRDJ1; 9 bases are a match to TRDD2. Germline V gives CDR1 TSWWSYY, CDR2 QGS. CDR3 length: 21 residues. V dropped 6 bases and J dropped 2; count of bases not matched to a gene: 25. CDR3 region: CALGPLPSYRIQVRRTDKLIF. CDR3 DNA: TGTGCTCTTGGCCCTTTACCTTCCTACCGCATCCAAGTGCGGAGGACCGATAAACTCATCTTT.